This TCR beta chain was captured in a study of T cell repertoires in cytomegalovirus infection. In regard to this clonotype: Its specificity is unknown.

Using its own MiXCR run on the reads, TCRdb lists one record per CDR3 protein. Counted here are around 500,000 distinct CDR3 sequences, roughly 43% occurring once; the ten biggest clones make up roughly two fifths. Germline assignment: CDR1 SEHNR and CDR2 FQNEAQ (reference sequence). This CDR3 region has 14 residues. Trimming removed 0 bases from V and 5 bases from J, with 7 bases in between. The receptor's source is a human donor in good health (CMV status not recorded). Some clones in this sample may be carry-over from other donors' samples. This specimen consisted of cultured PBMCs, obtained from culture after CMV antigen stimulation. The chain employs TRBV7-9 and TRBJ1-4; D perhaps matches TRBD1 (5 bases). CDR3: CASSLAQANEKLFF. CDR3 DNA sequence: TGTGCCAGCAGCTTAGCACAGGCAAATGAAAAACTGTTTTTT.